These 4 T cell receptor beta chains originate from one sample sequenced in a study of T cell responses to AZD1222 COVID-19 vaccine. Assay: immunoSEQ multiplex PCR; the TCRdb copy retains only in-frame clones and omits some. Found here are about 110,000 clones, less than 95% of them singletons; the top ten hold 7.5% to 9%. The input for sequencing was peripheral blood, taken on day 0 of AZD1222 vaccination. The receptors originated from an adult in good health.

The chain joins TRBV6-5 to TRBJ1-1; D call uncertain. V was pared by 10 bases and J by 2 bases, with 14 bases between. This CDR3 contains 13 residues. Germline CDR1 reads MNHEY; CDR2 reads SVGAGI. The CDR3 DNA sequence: TGTGCCACCCCCCTTTCCCCCAACACTGAAGCTTTCTTT. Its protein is CATPLSPNTEAFF.

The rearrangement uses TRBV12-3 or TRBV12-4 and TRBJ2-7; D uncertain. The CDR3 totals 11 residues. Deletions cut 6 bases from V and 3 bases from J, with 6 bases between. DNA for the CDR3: TGTGCCAGCAGCGATCGCTACGAGCAGTACTTC. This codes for CASSDRYEQYF.

The CDR3 sequence: CASSVGDNQPQHF. The DNA for the CDR3 is TGTGCCAGCAGCGTAGGTGACAATCAGCCCCAGCATTTT. The chain couples TRBV27 to TRBJ1-5; D is uncertain. Trimming stripped 6 bases from V and 3 bases from J, with 9 bases between. The length of the CDR3 is 13 residues. In germline, CDR1 is MNHEY, CDR2 SMNVEV (reference sequence).

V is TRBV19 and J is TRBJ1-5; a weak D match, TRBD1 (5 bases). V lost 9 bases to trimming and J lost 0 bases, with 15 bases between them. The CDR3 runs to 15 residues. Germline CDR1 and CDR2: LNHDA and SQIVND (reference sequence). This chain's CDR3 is CARKQDLGSNQPQHF. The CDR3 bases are TGTGCCAGAAAACAGGATCTTGGTAGCAATCAGCCCCAGCATTTT.